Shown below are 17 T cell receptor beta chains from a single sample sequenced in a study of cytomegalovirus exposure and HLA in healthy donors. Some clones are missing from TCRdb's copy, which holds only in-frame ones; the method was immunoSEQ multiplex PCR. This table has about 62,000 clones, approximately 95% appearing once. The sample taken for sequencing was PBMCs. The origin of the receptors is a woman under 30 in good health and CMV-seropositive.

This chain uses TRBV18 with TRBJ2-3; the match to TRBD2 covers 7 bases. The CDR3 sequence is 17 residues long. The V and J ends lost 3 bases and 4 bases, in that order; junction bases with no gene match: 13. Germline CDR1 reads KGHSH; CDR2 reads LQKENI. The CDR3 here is CASSPAKYRGVPDTQYF. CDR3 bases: TGTGCCAGCTCACCGGCGAAATATCGGGGGGTGCCAGATACGCAGTATTTT.

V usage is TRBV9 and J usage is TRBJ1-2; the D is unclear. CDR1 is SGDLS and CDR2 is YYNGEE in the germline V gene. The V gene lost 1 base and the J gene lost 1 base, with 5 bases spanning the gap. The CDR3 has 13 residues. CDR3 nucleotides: TGTGCCAGCAGCGTAAACGGTAACTATGGCTACACCTTC. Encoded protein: CASSVNGNYGYTF.

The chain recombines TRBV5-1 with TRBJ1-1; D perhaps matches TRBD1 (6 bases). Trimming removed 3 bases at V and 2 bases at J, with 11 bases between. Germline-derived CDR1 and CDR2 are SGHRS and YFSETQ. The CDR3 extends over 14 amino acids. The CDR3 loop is CASSSRQANTEAFF. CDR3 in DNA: TGCGCCAGCAGCTCGAGACAGGCTAACACTGAAGCTTTCTTT.

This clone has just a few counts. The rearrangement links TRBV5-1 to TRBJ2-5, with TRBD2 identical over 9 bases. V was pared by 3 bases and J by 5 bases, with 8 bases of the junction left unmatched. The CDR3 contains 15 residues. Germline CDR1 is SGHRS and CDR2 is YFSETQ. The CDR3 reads CASSSRGGAGETQYF. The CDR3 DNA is TGCGCCAGCAGCTCTCGCGGGGGGGCGGGCGAGACCCAGTACTTC. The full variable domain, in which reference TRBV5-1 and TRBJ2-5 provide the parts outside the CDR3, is KAGVTQTPRYLIKTRGQQVTLSCSPISGHRSVSWYQQTPGQGLQFLFEYFSETQRNKGNFPGRFSGRQFSNSRSEMNVSTLELGDSALYLCASSSRGGAGETQYFGPGTRLLVL.

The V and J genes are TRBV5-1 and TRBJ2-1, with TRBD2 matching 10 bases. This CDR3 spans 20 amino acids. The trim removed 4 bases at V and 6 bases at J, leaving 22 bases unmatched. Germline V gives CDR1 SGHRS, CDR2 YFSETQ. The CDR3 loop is CASSRTTFSLAGERGNEQFF. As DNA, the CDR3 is TGCGCCAGCAGCCGCACCACCTTTTCGCTAGCGGGAGAAAGAGGCAATGAGCAGTTCTTC. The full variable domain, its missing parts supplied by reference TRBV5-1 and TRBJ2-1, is KAGVTQTPRYLIKTRGQQVTLSCSPISGHRSVSWYQQTPGQGLQFLFEYFSETQRNKGNFPGRFSGRQFSNSRSEMNVSTLELGDSALYLCASSRTTFSLAGERGNEQFFGPGTRLTVL.

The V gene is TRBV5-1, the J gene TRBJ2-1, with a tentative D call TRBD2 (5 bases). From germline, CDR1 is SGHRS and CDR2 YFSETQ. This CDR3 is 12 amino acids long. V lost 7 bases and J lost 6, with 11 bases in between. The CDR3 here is CASRGEGNEQFF. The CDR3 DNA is TGCGCCAGCCGGGGAGAAGGCAATGAGCAGTTCTTC.

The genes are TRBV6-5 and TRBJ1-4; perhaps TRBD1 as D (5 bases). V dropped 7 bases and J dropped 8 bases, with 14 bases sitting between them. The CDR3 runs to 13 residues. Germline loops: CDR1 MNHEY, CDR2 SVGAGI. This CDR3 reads CASKSRVEEKLFF. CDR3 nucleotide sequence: TGTGCCAGCAAGAGCAGGGTGGAAGAAAAACTGTTTTTT.

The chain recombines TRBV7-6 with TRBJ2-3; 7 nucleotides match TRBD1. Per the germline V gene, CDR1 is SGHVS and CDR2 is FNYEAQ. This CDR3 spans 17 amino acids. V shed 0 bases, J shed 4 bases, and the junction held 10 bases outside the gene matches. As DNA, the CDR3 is TGTGCCAGCAGCTTAGCGGTCTACGACAGGGAATCAGATACGCAGTATTTT. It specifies CASSLAVYDRESDTQYF.

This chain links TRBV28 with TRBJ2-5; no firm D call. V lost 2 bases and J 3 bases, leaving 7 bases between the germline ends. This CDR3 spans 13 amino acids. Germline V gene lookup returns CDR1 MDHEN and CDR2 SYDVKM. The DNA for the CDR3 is TGTGCCAGCAGTTTACCGAGGAAAGAGACCCAGTACTTC. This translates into CASSLPRKETQYF.

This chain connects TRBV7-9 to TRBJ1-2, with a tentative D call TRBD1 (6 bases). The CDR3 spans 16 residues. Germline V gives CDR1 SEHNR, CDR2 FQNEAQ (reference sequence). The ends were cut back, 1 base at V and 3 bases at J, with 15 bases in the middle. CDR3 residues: CASSLGSGVPHYGYTF. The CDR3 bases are TGTGCCAGCAGCTTAGGGTCAGGGGTACCCCACTATGGCTACACCTTC.

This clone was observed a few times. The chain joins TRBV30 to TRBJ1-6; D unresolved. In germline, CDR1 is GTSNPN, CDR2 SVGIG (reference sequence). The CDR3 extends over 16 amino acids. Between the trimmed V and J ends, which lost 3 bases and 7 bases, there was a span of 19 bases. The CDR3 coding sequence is TGTGCCTGGAGAAAGGAGGGTTTTTTCCCAAATTCACCCCTCCACTTT. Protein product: CAWRKEGFFPNSPLHF.

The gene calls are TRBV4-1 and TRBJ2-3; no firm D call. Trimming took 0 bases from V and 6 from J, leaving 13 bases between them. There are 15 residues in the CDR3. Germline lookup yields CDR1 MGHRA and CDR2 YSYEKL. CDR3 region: CASSQDRVLLDTQYF. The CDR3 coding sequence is TGCGCCAGCAGCCAAGATAGAGTCCTGTTGGATACGCAGTATTTT.

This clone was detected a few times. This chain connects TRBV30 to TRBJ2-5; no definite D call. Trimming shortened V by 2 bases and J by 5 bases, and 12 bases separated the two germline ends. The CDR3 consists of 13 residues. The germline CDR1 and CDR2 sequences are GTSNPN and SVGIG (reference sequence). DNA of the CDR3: TGTGCCTGGAGTCCACGGGTGAGGGAGACCCAGTACTTC. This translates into CAWSPRVRETQYF.

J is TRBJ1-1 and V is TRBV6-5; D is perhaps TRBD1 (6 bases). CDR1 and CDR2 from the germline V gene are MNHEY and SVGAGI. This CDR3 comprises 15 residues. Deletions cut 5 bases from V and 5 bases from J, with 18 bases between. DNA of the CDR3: TGTGCCAGCAGTCTTCAAAAGGGGGGGCATACTGAAGCTTTCTTT. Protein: CASSLQKGGHTEAFF.

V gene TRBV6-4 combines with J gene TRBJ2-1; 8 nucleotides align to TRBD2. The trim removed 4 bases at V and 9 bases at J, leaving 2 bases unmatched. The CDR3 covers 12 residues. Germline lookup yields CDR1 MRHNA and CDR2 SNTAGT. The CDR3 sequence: CASSGLAGEQFF. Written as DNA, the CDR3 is TGTGCCAGCAGTGGGCTAGCGGGTGAGCAGTTCTTC.

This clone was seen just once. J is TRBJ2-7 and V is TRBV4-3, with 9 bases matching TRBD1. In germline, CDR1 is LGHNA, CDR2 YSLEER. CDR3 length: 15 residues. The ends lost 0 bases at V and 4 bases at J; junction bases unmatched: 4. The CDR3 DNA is TGCGCCAGCAGCCAAGAGTCGGACAGGGGATACGAGCAGTACTTC. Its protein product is CASSQESDRGYEQYF.

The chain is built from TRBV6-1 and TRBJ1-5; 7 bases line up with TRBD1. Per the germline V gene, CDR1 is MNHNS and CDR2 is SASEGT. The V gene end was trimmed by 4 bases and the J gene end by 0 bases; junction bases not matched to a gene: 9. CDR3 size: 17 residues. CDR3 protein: CASSATGVTYSNQPQHF. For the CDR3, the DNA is TGTGCCAGCAGTGCCACAGGGGTTACATATAGCAATCAGCCCCAGCATTTT.